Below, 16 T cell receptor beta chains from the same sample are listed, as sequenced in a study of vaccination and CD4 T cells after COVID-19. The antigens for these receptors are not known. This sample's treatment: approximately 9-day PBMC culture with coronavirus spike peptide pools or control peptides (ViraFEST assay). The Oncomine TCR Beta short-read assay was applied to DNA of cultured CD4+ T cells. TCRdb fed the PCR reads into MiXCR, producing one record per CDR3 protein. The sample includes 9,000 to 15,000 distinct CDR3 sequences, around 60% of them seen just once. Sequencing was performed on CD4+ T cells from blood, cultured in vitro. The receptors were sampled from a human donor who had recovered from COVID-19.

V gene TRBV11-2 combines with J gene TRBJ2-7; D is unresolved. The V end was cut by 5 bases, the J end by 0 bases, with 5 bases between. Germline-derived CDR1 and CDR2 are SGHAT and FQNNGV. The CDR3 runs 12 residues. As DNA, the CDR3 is TGTGCCAGCAGCCCTCCCTCCTACGAGCAGTACTTC. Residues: CASSPPSYEQYF.

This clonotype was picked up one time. The CDR3 bases are TGTGCCAGCAGCTTACGAGCGGGAGGGCCATACCAGTACTTC. Translation gives CASSLRAGGPYQYF. The J gene is TRBJ2-5, the V gene TRBV11-2; 10 positions agree with TRBD2. J gave up 10 bases and V 2 bases, and 7 bases lay outside the gene matches. Looked up from germline, CDR1 is SGHAT and CDR2 is FQNNGV. The CDR3 totals 14 residues.

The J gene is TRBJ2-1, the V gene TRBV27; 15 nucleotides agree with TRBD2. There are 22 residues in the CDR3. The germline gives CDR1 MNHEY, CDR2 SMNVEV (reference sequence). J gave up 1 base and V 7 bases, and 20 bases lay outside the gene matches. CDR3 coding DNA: TGTGCCAGCACCCTTCGCGGACTAGCGGGAGGGCTGCGCTTTGCATCCTACAATGAGCAGTTCTTC. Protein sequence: CASTLRGLAGGLRFASYNEQFF.

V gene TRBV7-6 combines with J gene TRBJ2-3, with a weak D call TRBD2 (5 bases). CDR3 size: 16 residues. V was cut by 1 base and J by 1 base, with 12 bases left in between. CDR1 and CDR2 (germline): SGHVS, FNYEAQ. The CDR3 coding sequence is TGTGCCAGCAGCTTAGTAGGAGGAACTCGCACAGATACGCAGTATTTT. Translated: CASSLVGGTRTDTQYF.

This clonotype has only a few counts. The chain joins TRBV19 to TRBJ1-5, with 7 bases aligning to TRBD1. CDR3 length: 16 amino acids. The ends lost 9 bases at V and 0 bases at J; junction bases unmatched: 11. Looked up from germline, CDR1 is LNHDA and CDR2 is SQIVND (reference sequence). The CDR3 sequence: CASSPGGVVSNQPQHF. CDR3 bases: TGTGCCAGCTCCCCAGGGGGGGTCGTTAGCAATCAGCCCCAGCATTTT.

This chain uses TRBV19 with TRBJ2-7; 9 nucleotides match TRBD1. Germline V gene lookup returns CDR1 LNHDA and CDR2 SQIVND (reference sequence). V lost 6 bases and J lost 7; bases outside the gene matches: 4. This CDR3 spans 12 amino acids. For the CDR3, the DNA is TGTGCCAGTAGACAGGGGGCGGGGGAGCAGTACTTC. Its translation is CASRQGAGEQYF.

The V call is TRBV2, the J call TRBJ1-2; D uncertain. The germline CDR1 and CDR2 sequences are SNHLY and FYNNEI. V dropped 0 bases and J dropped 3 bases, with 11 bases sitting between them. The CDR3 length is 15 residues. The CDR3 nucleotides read TGTGCCAGCAGTGAAGCGCTTCAGGCGTACTATGGCTACACCTTC. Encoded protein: CASSEALQAYYGYTF.

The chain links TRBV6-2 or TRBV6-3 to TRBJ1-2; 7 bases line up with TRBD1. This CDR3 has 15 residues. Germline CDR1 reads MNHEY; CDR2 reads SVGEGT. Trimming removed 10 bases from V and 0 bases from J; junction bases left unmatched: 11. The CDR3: CATRDSVLANYGYTF. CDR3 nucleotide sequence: TGTGCCACCAGGGACAGCGTTTTAGCTAACTATGGCTACACCTTC.

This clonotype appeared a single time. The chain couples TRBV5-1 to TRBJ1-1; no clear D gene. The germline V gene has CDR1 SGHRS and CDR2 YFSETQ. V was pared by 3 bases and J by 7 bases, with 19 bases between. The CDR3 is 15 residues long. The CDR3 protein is CASSSTVAGNSEAFF. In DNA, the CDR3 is TGCGCCAGCAGCTCCACCGTGGCCGGAAATAGTGAAGCTTTCTTT.

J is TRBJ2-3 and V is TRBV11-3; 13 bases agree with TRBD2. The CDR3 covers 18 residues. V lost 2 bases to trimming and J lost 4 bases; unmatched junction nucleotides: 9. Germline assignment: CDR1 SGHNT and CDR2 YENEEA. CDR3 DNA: TGTGCCAGCAGCTTAAGGAGACTAGCGGGAGGTAGCGCAGATACGCAGTATTTT. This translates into CASSLRRLAGGSADTQYF.

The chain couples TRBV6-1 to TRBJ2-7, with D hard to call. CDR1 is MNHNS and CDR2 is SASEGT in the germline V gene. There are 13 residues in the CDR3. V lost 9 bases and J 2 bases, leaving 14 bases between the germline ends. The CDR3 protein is CASTPGGAYEQYF. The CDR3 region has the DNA TGTGCCAGTACGCCGGGTGGGGCCTACGAGCAGTACTTC.

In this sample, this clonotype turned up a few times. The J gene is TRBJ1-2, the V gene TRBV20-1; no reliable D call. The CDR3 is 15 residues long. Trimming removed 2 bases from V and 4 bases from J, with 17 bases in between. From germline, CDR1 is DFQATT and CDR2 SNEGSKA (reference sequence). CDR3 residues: CSARMGSGLGYGYTF. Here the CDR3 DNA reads TGCAGTGCTAGAATGGGTTCGGGGTTGGGCTATGGCTACACCTTC.

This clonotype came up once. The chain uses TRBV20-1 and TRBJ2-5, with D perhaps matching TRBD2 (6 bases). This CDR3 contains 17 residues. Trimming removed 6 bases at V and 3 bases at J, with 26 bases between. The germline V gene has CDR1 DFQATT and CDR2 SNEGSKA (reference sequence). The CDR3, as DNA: TGCAGTGCCCTCGCGAGTTGGGGGGTATCTCCTAAAGAGACCCAGTACTTC. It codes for CSALASWGVSPKETQYF.

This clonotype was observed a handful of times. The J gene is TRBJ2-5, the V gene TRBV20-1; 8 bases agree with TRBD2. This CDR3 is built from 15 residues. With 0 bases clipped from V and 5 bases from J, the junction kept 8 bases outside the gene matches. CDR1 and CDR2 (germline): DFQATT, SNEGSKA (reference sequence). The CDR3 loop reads CSARDPGGPGETQYF. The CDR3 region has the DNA TGCAGTGCTAGAGATCCGGGAGGGCCCGGGGAGACCCAGTACTTC.

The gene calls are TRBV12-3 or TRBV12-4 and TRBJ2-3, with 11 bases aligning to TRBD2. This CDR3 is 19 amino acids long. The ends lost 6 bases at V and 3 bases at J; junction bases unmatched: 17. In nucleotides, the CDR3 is TGTGCCAGCAGCACCGGGACTAGCGGAATAAACCCCCGAACAGATACGCAGTATTTT. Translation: CASSTGTSGINPRTDTQYF.

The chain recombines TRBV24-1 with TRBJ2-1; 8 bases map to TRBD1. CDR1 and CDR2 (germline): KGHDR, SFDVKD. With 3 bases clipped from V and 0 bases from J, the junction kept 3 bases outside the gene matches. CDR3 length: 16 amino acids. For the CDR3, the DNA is TGTGCCACCAGTGATCCAGACAGGGGCTCCTACAATGAGCAGTTCTTC. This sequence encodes CATSDPDRGSYNEQFF.